This TCR beta chain came from a study of blood T cell repertoires in COVID-19. Study summary: PBMCs, B-cell-depleted T cells, or T cells provided the cDNA or gDNA that made up the material.

In the source study's methods: Amplification of reference gene primers provided the estimated nucleated cell counts. TCRdb's table, derived via immunoSEQ multiplex PCR, lists solely in-frame clones and lacks some. The DNA gave D and trimming, while V, J and clone size come from that table. The data contain roughly 150,000 clones, approximately 86% of them singletons. This CDR3 is 14 amino acids long. The germline V gene has CDR1 SGHNT and CDR2 YENEEA. Trimming removed 4 bases from V and 2 bases from J, with 11 bases in between. Sequenced: peripheral blood. The clonotype originates from a woman older than 75 with active or convalescent COVID-19. The rearrangement joins TRBV11-3 to TRBJ1-1; D possibly corresponds to TRBD1 (6 bases). This CDR3 reads CASSSGQPNTEAFF. The CDR3 bases are TGTGCCAGCAGCTCCGGACAGCCTAACACTGAAGCTTTCTTT.